The clone carrying this T cell receptor beta chain has just one count. This sample is drawn from a study of blood T cell repertoires in COVID-19. The wider study: Both acute and convalescent COVID-19 samples were obtained from the United States, Italy and Spain.

CDR3 length equals 15 residues. Trimming at V came to 7 bases and at J to 7 bases, leaving 10 bases not matched to a gene. Germline CDR1 MDHEN, CDR2 SYDVKM. Per the authors' pipeline: Reference gene primer amplification yielded estimated nucleated cell counts. Clones were read by immunoSEQ multiplex PCR, and TCRdb kept only the in-frame ones, dropping some. That table gives V, J and clone size, and the DNA gave D and trimming. Of about 47,000 clones listed, roughly four fifths are singletons. This TCR was recovered from a man in his sixties with active COVID-19. The sequenced sample was peripheral blood. The chain is built from TRBV28 and TRBJ1-6; TRBD1 matches at 7 bases. The CDR3 coding sequence is TGTGCCAGCATCCACACCCGGGACAGCAATTCACCCCTCCACTTT. Its translation is CASIHTRDSNSPLHF.